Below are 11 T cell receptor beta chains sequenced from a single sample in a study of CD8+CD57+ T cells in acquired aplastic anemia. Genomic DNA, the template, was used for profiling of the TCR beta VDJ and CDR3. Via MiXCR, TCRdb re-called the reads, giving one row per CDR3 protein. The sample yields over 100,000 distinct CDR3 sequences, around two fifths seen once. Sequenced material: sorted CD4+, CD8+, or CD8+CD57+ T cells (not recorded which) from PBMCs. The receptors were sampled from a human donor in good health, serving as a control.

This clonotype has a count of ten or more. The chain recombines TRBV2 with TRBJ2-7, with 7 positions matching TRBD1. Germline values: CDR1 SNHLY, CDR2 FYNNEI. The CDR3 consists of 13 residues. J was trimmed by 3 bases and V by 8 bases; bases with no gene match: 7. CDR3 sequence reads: CASSAQGSYEQYF. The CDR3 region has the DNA TGTGCCAGCTCAGCACAGGGGAGCTACGAGCAGTACTTC.

The CDR3 sequence: CATRPNYRAPIGNTF. The DNA of the CDR3 is TGTGCCACCAGGCCAAATTACCGGGCCCCGATTGGAAACACCTTC. The rearrangement links TRBV24-1 to TRBJ1-2, with no clear D. The CDR3 is 15 amino acids. Germline V gene lookup returns CDR1 KGHDR and CDR2 SFDVKD. Trimming removed 7 bases at V and 12 bases at J, with 26 bases between.

The CDR3 nucleotides read TGCAGTGCTAGGTATTCTTCGGGGGCCGGGGGCATCTATGGCTACACCTTC. Its protein is CSARYSSGAGGIYGYTF. The chain has TRBV20-1 and TRBJ1-2; maybe TRBD1 (6 bases). The CDR3 has 17 residues. CDR1 DFQATT and CDR2 SNEGSKA come from the germline V gene (reference sequence). The germline V and J ends were trimmed by 3 bases and 4 bases, with 24 bases remaining between them.

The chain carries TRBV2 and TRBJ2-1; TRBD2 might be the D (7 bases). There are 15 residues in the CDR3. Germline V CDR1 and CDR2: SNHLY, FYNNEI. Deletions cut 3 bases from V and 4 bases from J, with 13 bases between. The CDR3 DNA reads TGTGCCAGCAGTGAGGCGGGGGCCCGGTACAATGAGCAGTTCTTC. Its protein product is CASSEAGARYNEQFF.

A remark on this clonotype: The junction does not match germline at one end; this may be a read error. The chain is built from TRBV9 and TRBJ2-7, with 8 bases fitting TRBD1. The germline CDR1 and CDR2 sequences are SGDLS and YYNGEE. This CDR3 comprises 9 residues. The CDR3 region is CASSGGQVF. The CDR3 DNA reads TGTGCCAGCAGCGGGGGACAGGTATTC.

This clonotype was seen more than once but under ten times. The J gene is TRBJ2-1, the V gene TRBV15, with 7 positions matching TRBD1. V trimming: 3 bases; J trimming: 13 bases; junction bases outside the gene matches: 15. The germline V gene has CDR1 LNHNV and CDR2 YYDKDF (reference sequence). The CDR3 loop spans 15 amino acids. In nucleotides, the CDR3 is TGTGCCACCAGCAGGTCCTCTGAGGGGGCTAGTTTTCAGTTCTTC. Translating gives CATSRSSEGASFQFF. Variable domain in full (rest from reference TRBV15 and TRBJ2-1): DAMVIQNPRYQVTQFGKPVTLSCSQTLNHNVMYWYQQKSSQAPKLLFHYYDKDFNNEADTPDNFQSRRPNTSFCFLDIRSPGLGDTAMYLCATSRSSEGASFQFFGPGTRLTVL.

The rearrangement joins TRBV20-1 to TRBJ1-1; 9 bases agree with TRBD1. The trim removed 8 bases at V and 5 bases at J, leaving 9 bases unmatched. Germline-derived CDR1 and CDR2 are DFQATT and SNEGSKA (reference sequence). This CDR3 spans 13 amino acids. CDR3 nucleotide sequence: TGCAGTACTTACGGACAGGGGAGGACTGAAGCTTTCTTT. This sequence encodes CSTYGQGRTEAFF.

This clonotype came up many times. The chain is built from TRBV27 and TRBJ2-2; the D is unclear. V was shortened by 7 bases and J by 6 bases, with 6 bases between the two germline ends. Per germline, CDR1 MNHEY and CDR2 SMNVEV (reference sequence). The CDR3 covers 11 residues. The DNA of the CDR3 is TGTGCCAGCACCTCAGCCGGGGAGCTGTTTTTT. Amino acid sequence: CASTSAGELFF.

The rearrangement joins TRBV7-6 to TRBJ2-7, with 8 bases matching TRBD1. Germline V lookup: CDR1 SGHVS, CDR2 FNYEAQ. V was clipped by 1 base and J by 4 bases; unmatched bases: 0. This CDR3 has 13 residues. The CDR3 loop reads CASSLGTGYEQYF. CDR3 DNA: TGTGCCAGCAGCTTAGGGACAGGGTACGAGCAGTACTTC.

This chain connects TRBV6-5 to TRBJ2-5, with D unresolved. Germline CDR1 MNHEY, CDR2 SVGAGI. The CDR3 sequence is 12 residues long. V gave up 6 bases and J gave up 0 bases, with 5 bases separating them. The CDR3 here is CASSRNQETQYF. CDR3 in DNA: TGTGCCAGCAGCCGAAACCAAGAGACCCAGTACTTC.

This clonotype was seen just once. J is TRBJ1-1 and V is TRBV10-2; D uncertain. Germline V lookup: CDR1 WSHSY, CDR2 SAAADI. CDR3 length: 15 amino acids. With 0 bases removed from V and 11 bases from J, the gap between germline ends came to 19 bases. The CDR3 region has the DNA TGCGCCAGCAGTGAGTCGCTAGCGGGATACAATGAGGCTTTCTTT. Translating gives CASSESLAGYNEAFF.